This is a list of T cell receptor beta chains from one sample in a study of T cell changes during pregnancy in multiple sclerosis. Assay: immunoSEQ multiplex PCR; the TCRdb copy retains only in-frame clones and omits some. This sample has 79,000 or so clones, with 80% to 90% found just once. Sequenced material: peripheral blood, taken before pregnancy. These receptors were collected from a female donor with multiple sclerosis, enrolled in a pregnancy study. Each CDR3 is given with its conserved first and last residue. Fields, in order: V gene, D gene, J gene, CDR3 protein, CDR3 DNA. The D gene is left open where the match is weak.

V gene: TRBV7-9; D gene: .; J gene: TRBJ2-2; CDR3 protein: CASSPMTLPGELFF; CDR3 DNA: TGTGCCAGCAGCCCCATGACTCTTCCCGGGGAGCTGTTTTTT
V gene: TRBV4-1; D gene: TRBD2; J gene: TRBJ2-3; CDR3 protein: CASSQGGLAGVGADTQYF; CDR3 DNA: TGCGCCAGCAGCCAAGGGGGCCTAGCGGGAGTCGGAGCAGATACGCAGTATTTT
V gene: TRBV6-1; D gene: TRBD1; J gene: TRBJ2-7; CDR3 protein: CASSDAWDRDEQYF; CDR3 DNA: TGTGCCAGCAGTGACGCTTGGGACAGGGACGAGCAGTACTTC
V gene: TRBV5-4; D gene: .; J gene: TRBJ2-5; CDR3 protein: CASSLGDRKETQYF; CDR3 DNA: TGTGCCAGCAGCTTGGGAGACAGAAAAGAGACCCAGTACTTC
V gene: TRBV5-1; D gene: .; J gene: TRBJ2-1; CDR3 protein: CASSLDPSAQGEQFF; CDR3 DNA: TGCGCCAGCAGCTTGGACCCTAGCGCCCAAGGGGAGCAGTTCTTC
V gene: TRBV18; D gene: TRBD1; J gene: TRBJ1-2; CDR3 protein: CASSRSGQETYGYTF; CDR3 DNA: TGTGCCAGCTCACGATCGGGACAGGAAACCTATGGCTACACCTTC
V gene: TRBV2; D gene: .; J gene: TRBJ1-3; CDR3 protein: CASSPDGTVSGNTIYF; CDR3 DNA: TGTGCCAGCAGTCCAGACGGGACTGTCTCTGGAAACACCATATATTTT
V gene: TRBV5-1; D gene: .; J gene: TRBJ1-4; CDR3 protein: CASSQTVNEKLFF; CDR3 DNA: TGCGCCAGCAGCCAGACAGTCAATGAAAAACTGTTTTTT
V gene: TRBV7-9; D gene: .; J gene: TRBJ1-3; CDR3 protein: CASSLIRGKGGRSGNTIYF; CDR3 DNA: TGTGCCAGCAGCTTGATCCGGGGGAAGGGCGGCAGATCTGGAAACACCATATATTTT
V gene: TRBV6-6; D gene: TRBD1; J gene: TRBJ1-3; CDR3 protein: CASRGQSGNTIYF; CDR3 DNA: TGTGCCAGCAGGGGACAGTCTGGAAACACCATATATTTT
V gene: TRBV7-9; D gene: .; J gene: TRBJ1-3; CDR3 protein: CASSGDSVSGNTIYF; CDR3 DNA: TGTGCCAGCAGCGGGGACTCCGTCTCTGGAAACACCATATATTTT
V gene: TRBV5-1; D gene: TRBD2; J gene: TRBJ2-1; CDR3 protein: CASSPEAGGPPNEQFF; CDR3 DNA: TGCGCCAGCAGCCCGGAAGCGGGAGGGCCTCCCAATGAGCAGTTCTTC
V gene: TRBV5-6; D gene: TRBD1; J gene: TRBJ1-1; CDR3 protein: CASSSTGGSNTEAFF; CDR3 DNA: TGTGCCAGCAGCTCCACAGGGGGGTCGAACACTGAAGCTTTCTTT
V gene: TRBV5-6; D gene: TRBD2; J gene: TRBJ2-7; CDR3 protein: CASSSRGVLAVNYEQYF; CDR3 DNA: TGTGCCAGCAGCTCGAGGGGTGTACTAGCGGTTAACTACGAGCAGTACTTC
V gene: TRBV11-2; D gene: .; J gene: TRBJ2-7; CDR3 protein: CASSSSGWDYEQYF; CDR3 DNA: TGTGCCAGCAGCTCTTCGGGGTGGGACTACGAGCAGTACTTC
V gene: TRBV7-3; D gene: TRBD2; J gene: TRBJ2-3; CDR3 protein: CASSLGSGGTDTQYF; CDR3 DNA: TGTGCCAGCAGCTTAGGGTCGGGGGGTACAGATACGCAGTATTTT